The source of this TCR beta chain is a study of radiation and T cells in renal cell carcinoma. The data were produced by immunoSEQ multiplex PCR, yet TCRdb's version contains in-frame clones alone and is incomplete. The sample gives more than 120,000 clones, 65% to 90% of which show up once; around a sixth is in the top ten. Germline trimming cut 6 bases from V and 2 bases from J; bases unmatched to any gene: 7. Germline assignment: CDR1 MNHNS and CDR2 SASEGT. The CDR3 loop spans 15 amino acids. Study-wide findings and caveats: In blood, top tumor clones expanded by 2 weeks, shrinking by 4.

Stated time point: blood 4 weeks post-SBRT, at nephrectomy. Treatment noted: 15 Gy SBRT to primary tumor, nephrectomy 4 weeks later. Nephrectomy followed 15 Gy stereotactic body radiation by 4 weeks. Serial blood draws occurred at baseline and 2 and 4 weeks post-SBRT. The tumor was a clear cell renal cell carcinoma. Only a few counts were recorded for this clone. Its antigen remains unknown. This receptor was taken from a woman between 45 and 60 years old with renal cell carcinoma. The source was blood, collected from a patient whose treatment included radiotherapy and nephrectomy. The rearrangement links TRBV6-1 to TRBJ1-3; 7 bases agree with TRBD1. CDR3 DNA sequence: TGTGCCAGCAGAGACATTACAGGGGCTGGAAACACCATATATTTT. Protein product: CASRDITGAGNTIYF.